One sample yielded the 18 T cell receptor beta chains listed below, sequenced in a study of cytomegalovirus exposure and HLA in healthy donors. In the PCR, 60 Vbeta and 13 Jbeta primers were used. Only in-frame clones appear in the TCRdb table, and some are missing; sequencing was by immunoSEQ multiplex PCR. The table records roughly 180,000 clones, 84% of them present only once. Sample: PBMCs. Receptors were obtained from a boy aged 5-17 years in good health and CMV-seronegative.

The J gene is TRBJ1-1, the V gene TRBV4-3, with TRBD1 matching over 8 bases. Unmatched junction bases numbered 11, after V lost 4 bases and J lost 10 bases. Germline CDR1 is LGHNA and CDR2 is YSLEER. This CDR3 is built from 14 residues. The CDR3 DNA follows: TGCGCCAGCAGCCTAGACAGGGGCCAAATGGGAGCTTTCTTT. It yields the protein CASSLDRGQMGAFF.

J is TRBJ2-5 and V is TRBV6-1; 7 positions agree with TRBD2. This CDR3 is 11 amino acids long. From germline, CDR1 is MNHNS and CDR2 SASEGT. The junction had 3 bases not matched to a gene; V was cut back by 9 bases and J by 5 bases. CDR3 sequence: CASKLAETQYF. CDR3 nucleotide sequence: TGTGCCAGTAAACTAGCGGAGACCCAGTACTTC.

The sample holds one count of this clone. The genes are TRBV2 and TRBJ2-2; 12 bases map to TRBD2. The J segment lost 6 bases and the V segment lost 5 bases, leaving 7 bases of the junction unmatched. The CDR3 covers 16 residues. The germline V gene encodes CDR1 SNHLY and CDR2 FYNNEI. DNA of the CDR3: TGTGCCAGCAGTCTGAAGACTAGCGGGAGCGCCGGGGAGCTGTTTTTT. Protein: CASSLKTSGSAGELFF.

The chain employs TRBV7-6 and TRBJ2-5, with unresolved D. Between the trimmed V and J ends, which lost 1 base and 0 bases, there was a span of 6 bases. This CDR3 is built from 14 residues. CDR1 SGHVS and CDR2 FNYEAQ come from the germline V gene. DNA of the CDR3: TGTGCCAGCAGCTTAGGAGGAGACCAAGAGACCCAGTACTTC. Translation: CASSLGGDQETQYF.

The gene calls are TRBV28 and TRBJ2-1; 7 bases line up with TRBD2. The CDR3 consists of 14 residues. With V trimmed by 1 base and J by 8 bases, 5 bases remained unmatched. Per germline, CDR1 MDHEN and CDR2 SYDVKM. The DNA for the CDR3 is TGTGCCAGCAGTTTATACCTAGCGGTATATGAGCAGTTCTTC. Amino acids: CASSLYLAVYEQFF. Based on the CDR3 plus reference TRBV28 and TRBJ2-1, the full variable domain is DVKVTQSSRYLVKRTGEKVFLECVQDMDHENMFWYRQDPGLGLRLIYFSYDVKMKEKGDIPEGYSVSREKKERFSLILESASTNQTSMYLCASSLYLAVYEQFFGPGTRLTVL.

The table lists this clone with a count of one. The chain has TRBV7-9 and TRBJ2-5, with D possibly matching TRBD2 (6 bases). The germline gives CDR1 SEHNR, CDR2 FQNEAQ (reference sequence). V lost 5 bases to trimming and J lost 3 bases, with 16 bases between them. The CDR3 consists of 15 residues. The CDR3 reads CASSPGERREETQYF. The CDR3, as DNA: TGTGCCAGCAGCCCTGGTGAGAGGAGGGAAGAGACCCAGTACTTC.

The genes are TRBV27 and TRBJ1-6, with 10 bases identical to TRBD1. CDR1 MNHEY and CDR2 SMNVEV come from the germline V gene (reference sequence). The length of the CDR3 is 17 residues. Unmatched junction bases numbered 11, after V lost 3 bases and J lost 9 bases. CDR3 DNA sequence: TGTGCCAGCAGTTTCCTTCTATGGACAGGGGGAAGTTCACCCCTCCACTTT. This encodes CASSFLLWTGGSSPLHF.

The V gene is TRBV11-3, the J gene TRBJ2-2; D gene unclear. Germline V lookup: CDR1 SGHNT, CDR2 YENEEA. The CDR3 runs to 14 residues. V was pared by 8 bases and J by 0 bases, with 10 bases between. CDR3 nucleotides: TGTGCCAGCGCAACAGAGCCGAACACCGGGGAGCTGTTTTTT. It yields the protein CASATEPNTGELFF.

V usage is TRBV2 and J usage is TRBJ2-1; 7 nucleotides match TRBD2. The V and J ends lost 0 bases and 0 bases, in that order; junction bases with no gene match: 2. The V gene's germline CDR1 is SNHLY and CDR2 FYNNEI. The CDR3 has 16 residues. The CDR3 coding sequence is TGTGCCAGCAGTGAAGCGGGAGGGCTCTCCTACAATGAGCAGTTCTTC. Translating gives CASSEAGGLSYNEQFF. The full variable domain, completed using reference TRBV2 and TRBJ2-1, is EPEVTQTPSHQVTQMGQEVILRCVPISNHLYFYWYRQILGQKVEFLVSFYNNEISEKSEIFDDQFSVERPDGSNFTLKIRSTKLEDSAMYFCASSEAGGLSYNEQFFGPGTRLTVL.

The rearrangement links TRBV5-5 to TRBJ1-2; possibly TRBD1 for D (6 bases). Between the trimmed V and J ends, which lost 2 bases and 2 bases, there was a span of 10 bases. There are 14 residues in the CDR3. In germline, CDR1 is SGHKS, CDR2 YYEKEE (reference sequence). CDR3 sequence reads: CASSFGGQNYGYTF. The CDR3 DNA follows: TGTGCCAGCAGCTTTGGTGGACAGAACTATGGCTACACCTTC. Supplemented by reference TRBV5-5 and TRBJ1-2, the full variable domain reads DAGVTQSPTHLIKTRGQQVTLRCSPISGHKSVSWYQQVLGQGPQFIFQYYEKEERGRGNFPDRFSARQFPNYSSELNVNALLLGDSALYLCASSFGGQNYGYTFGSGTRLTVV.

This clone occurred once. The V gene is TRBV9, the J gene TRBJ2-2, with D unresolved. The V end lost 3 bases, the J end lost 4 bases, and 7 bases lay between the germline ends. This CDR3 has 13 residues. CDR1 is SGDLS, CDR2 YYNGEE, per germline. The CDR3 spells CASSAYTTGELFF. In DNA form, the CDR3 reads TGTGCCAGCAGCGCTTACACCACCGGGGAGCTGTTTTTT.

The chain uses TRBV2 and TRBJ2-7; 7 bases align to TRBD2. Unmatched junction bases numbered 13, after V lost 11 bases and J lost 0 bases. This CDR3 is built from 15 residues. The V gene's germline CDR1 is SNHLY and CDR2 FYNNEI. CDR3 in amino acids: CAGVQRDSYSYEQYF. The CDR3 nucleotides are TGTGCCGGTGTACAGCGGGACTCCTACTCCTACGAGCAGTACTTC.

CDR3 DNA: TGTGCCAGCAGCCCCCAGGACAGGGGGCGTCCCTACGAGCAGTACTTC. This codes for CASSPQDRGRPYEQYF. The chain employs TRBV9 and TRBJ2-7; 11 positions match TRBD1. The CDR3 sequence is 16 residues long. From germline, CDR1 is SGDLS and CDR2 YYNGEE. The trim removed 4 bases at V and 2 bases at J, leaving 8 bases unmatched.

The sample holds a few counts of this clone. The chain has TRBV7-9 and TRBJ2-7, with 10 bases fitting TRBD2. V dropped 5 bases and J dropped 2; count of bases not matched to a gene: 9. The CDR3 covers 16 residues. Germline V CDR1 and CDR2: SEHNR, FQNEAQ (reference sequence). CDR3 nucleotide sequence: TGTGCCAGCAGCGAGCTAGCGGGGGCTGCAACCTACGAGCAGTACTTC. It is translated as CASSELAGAATYEQYF.

In its sample, this clone was seen a few times. J is TRBJ1-5 and V is TRBV10-2, with 8 bases matching TRBD1. Trimming removed 7 bases from V and 7 bases from J; junction bases left unmatched: 6. Germline CDR1 and CDR2: WSHSY and SAAADI. The CDR3 is 13 residues long. The CDR3 protein is CASKGQDVQPQHF. CDR3 nucleotides: TGCGCCAGCAAGGGACAGGACGTCCAGCCCCAGCATTTT.

The chain has TRBV5-3 and TRBJ2-5; D is unclear. TRBV5-3 is flagged as an ORF with uncertain function. The V gene lost 6 bases and the J gene lost 3 bases, with 18 bases spanning the gap. CDR3 length equals 15 residues. In DNA, the CDR3 is TGTGCCAGAATCCACAACGCTGGGCCAAAAGAGACCCAGTACTTC. Protein: CARIHNAGPKETQYF.

This clone appeared once. This chain links TRBV27 with TRBJ2-2, with 9 nucleotides matching TRBD1. Germline V gene sequence: CDR1 MNHEY, CDR2 SMNVEV (reference sequence). The V and J ends lost 7 bases and 3 bases, in that order; junction bases with no gene match: 6. This CDR3 comprises 15 residues. CDR3 sequence reads: CASTHRGPYTGELFF. In nucleotides, the CDR3 is TGTGCCAGCACTCACAGGGGGCCGTACACCGGGGAGCTGTTTTTT.

The chain has TRBV5-4 and TRBJ2-5, with 7 bases lining up with TRBD1. The J call may be incorrect, as the DNA end agrees better with TRBJ2-7. The CDR3 has 13 amino acids. CDR1 SGHNT and CDR2 YYREEE come from the germline V gene (reference sequence). This CDR3 reads CASSTGTAPEQYF. The CDR3 DNA reads as TGTGCCAGCAGCACCGGGACAGCCCCCGAGCAGTACTTC.